These 30 T cell receptor beta chains were sequenced from one sample in a study of neurological immune-mediated disorders. Using its own MiXCR run on the 5' RACE reads, TCRdb lists one record per CDR3 protein. There are around 130,000 distinct CDR3 sequences in the sample; around 3% occur only once, and roughly 1.3% lies in the top ten. Source material: PBMCs. The receptors come from a woman aged 25-40 years with multiple sclerosis.

This clonotype has ten or more counts. The V call is TRBV6-5, the J call TRBJ1-1; the match to TRBD1 covers 8 bases. The CDR3 runs to 16 residues. The germline gives CDR1 MNHEY, CDR2 SVGAGI. Trimming removed 4 bases from V and 6 bases from J; junction bases left unmatched: 13. Here the CDR3 DNA reads TGTGCCAGCAGTTCCCGAGCCAGGGGGCGCTTTGCTGAAGCTTTCTTT. It codes for CASSSRARGRFAEAFF.

This clonotype has at least ten counts. The V and J genes are TRBV19 and TRBJ1-5; D unclear. This CDR3 contains 14 residues. V lost 7 bases to trimming and J lost 0 bases, with 10 bases between them. CDR1 and CDR2 (germline): LNHDA, SQIVND (reference sequence). In nucleotides, the CDR3 is TGTGCCAGTAAAAGTAGCTATAGCAATCAGCCCCAGCATTTT. This encodes CASKSSYSNQPQHF.

The sample holds many counts of this clonotype. The rearrangement links TRBV4-3 to TRBJ1-2; no clear D. This CDR3 has 13 amino acids. Trimming shortened V by 4 bases and J by 0 bases, and 6 bases separated the two germline ends. In germline, CDR1 is LGHNA, CDR2 YSLEER. As DNA, the CDR3 is TGCGCCAGCAGCCCAAAGACTAACTATGGCTACACCTTC. Its protein is CASSPKTNYGYTF.

This clonotype was picked up many times. The CDR3 DNA follows: TGTGCCAGCAGTTTTGTAAGTCGAGATACGCAGTATTTT. Translating it yields CASSFVSRDTQYF. The V and J genes are TRBV12-3 or TRBV12-4 and TRBJ2-3; D call uncertain. The CDR3 is 13 residues long. Trimming took off 3 bases at V and 5 bases at J, with 9 bases between the two ends.

This clonotype occurred many times. The chain links TRBV5-1 to TRBJ2-2, with TRBD1 matching over 8 bases. This CDR3 is 14 amino acids long. Unmatched junction bases numbered 4, after V lost 4 bases and J lost 5 bases. Germline lookup yields CDR1 SGHRS and CDR2 YFSETQ. Written as DNA, the CDR3 is TGCGCCAGCAGCCCTCAGGGGGCGACCGGGGAGCTGTTTTTT. This codes for CASSPQGATGELFF. Together with reference TRBV5-1 and TRBJ2-2, the CDR3 gives the full variable domain: KAGVTQTPRYLIKTRGQQVTLSCSPISGHRSVSWYQQTPGQGLQFLFEYFSETQRNKGNFPGRFSGRQFSNSRSEMNVSTLELGDSALYLCASSPQGATGELFFGEGSRLTVL.

This clonotype was seen many times. This chain's CDR3 is CASSGWTDEQYF. The CDR3, as DNA: TGTGCCAGCAGTGGTTGGACGGACGAGCAGTACTTC. The rearrangement uses TRBV6-1 and TRBJ2-7; no reliable D call. The CDR3 is 12 amino acids. From germline, CDR1 is MNHNS and CDR2 SASEGT. Trimming shortened V by 4 bases and J by 5 bases, and 9 bases separated the two germline ends.

This clonotype has ten or more counts. The V call is TRBV12-3 or TRBV12-4, the J call TRBJ1-3; D gene uncertain. CDR3 length: 14 residues. The V and J ends lost 3 bases and 1 base respectively, with 7 bases between them. CDR3 amino acids: CASSFRASGNTIYF. The CDR3, as DNA: TGTGCCAGCAGTTTTAGAGCTTCTGGAAACACCATATATTTT.

This clonotype was seen ten or more times. The chain recombines TRBV5-1 with TRBJ2-3; 10 bases are shared with TRBD2. CDR3 length: 15 amino acids. CDR1 and CDR2 from the germline V gene are SGHRS and YFSETQ. V was clipped by 1 base and J by 8 bases; unmatched bases: 7. The CDR3 nucleotides are TGCGCCAGCAGCTTGAGGACTAGCGGTTCGGGTACGCAGTATTTT. Its translation: CASSLRTSGSGTQYF.

At least ten counts were recorded for this clonotype. The chain joins TRBV2 to TRBJ2-5, with D perhaps assigned TRBD1 or TRBD2 (5 bases each). This CDR3 spans 14 amino acids. Trimming stripped 4 bases from V and 1 base from J, with 10 bases between. CDR1 is SNHLY, CDR2 FYNNEI, per germline. Here the CDR3 reads CASSARDLQETQYF. CDR3 nucleotide sequence: TGTGCCAGCAGTGCTCGGGACCTCCAAGAGACCCAGTACTTC.

To note about this clonotype: One base away lies a much larger clone, so this may be a sequencing read error. This chain uses TRBV4-3 with TRBJ1-3; tentatively, D is TRBD1 (6 bases). The CDR3 is made up of 16 amino acids. Germline V gene sequence: CDR1 LGHNA, CDR2 YSLEER. V was cut by 0 bases and J by 5 bases, with 14 bases left in between. Here the CDR3 DNA reads TGCGCCAGCAGCCAAGATCACCAGGGGCTGAGAAACACCATATATTTT. Protein product: CASSQDHQGLRNTIYF.

This clonotype has ten or more counts. The V gene is TRBV29-1, the J gene TRBJ2-1; D is uncertain. Germline V lookup: CDR1 SQVTM, CDR2 ANQGSEA. Trimming cost V 6 bases and J 0 bases, with 12 bases left between them. This CDR3 is built from 14 residues. The CDR3 reads CSVSLRLSYNEQFF. For the CDR3, the DNA is TGCAGCGTGTCCCTCAGGCTCTCCTACAATGAGCAGTTCTTC.

This clonotype occurred many times. This chain links TRBV4-1 with TRBJ2-2, with D possibly matching TRBD1 (6 bases). The CDR3 runs to 13 residues. Trimming removed 5 bases from V and 9 bases from J, with 13 bases in between. CDR1 and CDR2 from the germline V gene are MGHRA and YSYEKL. The CDR3 region is CASSGLGHRELFF. CDR3 nucleotide sequence: TGCGCCAGCAGCGGACTGGGACACCGGGAGCTGTTTTTT.

The sample holds a few counts of this clonotype. The V call is TRBV3-1, the J call TRBJ2-7, with D unresolved. This CDR3 contains 14 residues. CDR1 is LGHDT, CDR2 YNNKEL, per germline (reference sequence). V was trimmed by 0 bases and J by 2 bases, leaving 8 bases between them. CDR3 nucleotides: TGTGCCAGCAGCCAAGATACGGTTACCTACGAGCAGTACTTC. This codes for CASSQDTVTYEQYF.

Details on this clonotype: One base away lies a much larger clone, so this may be a sequencing read error. V is TRBV12-3 or TRBV12-4 and J is TRBJ1-1, with a possible D match to TRBD1 (6 bases). This CDR3 has 12 amino acids. Here the CDR3 reads CDSRDYRAEAFF. The CDR3 nucleotides read TGTGACAGCAGAGATTACAGGGCTGAAGCTTTCTTT.

This clonotype was seen many times. The chain joins TRBV20-1 to TRBJ2-1, with TRBD2 matching 8 bases. The junction had 4 bases not matched to a gene; V was cut back by 2 bases and J by 4 bases. The germline V gene has CDR1 DFQATT and CDR2 SNEGSKA (reference sequence). The CDR3 is 14 residues long. The CDR3 nucleotides read TGCAGTGCTAGAAAGGCTAGCGGGTACAATGAGCAGTTCTTC. This encodes CSARKASGYNEQFF.

This clonotype was counted only a few times. V gene TRBV5-1 combines with J gene TRBJ2-1; possibly TRBD2 for D (5 bases). Trimming stripped 5 bases from V and 5 bases from J, with 20 bases between. Germline CDR1 reads SGHRS; CDR2 reads YFSETQ. The CDR3 is 16 amino acids. CDR3 sequence reads: CASRENSAGADNEQFF. The CDR3 DNA reads as TGCGCCAGCAGGGAAAACTCGGCGGGCGCCGACAATGAGCAGTTCTTC.

The J gene is TRBJ2-3, the V gene TRBV3-1; D may be TRBD1 (5 bases). V dropped 4 bases and J dropped 2 bases, with 7 bases sitting between them. This CDR3 has 13 amino acids. CDR1 and CDR2 from the germline V gene are LGHDT and YNNKEL (reference sequence). CDR3 bases: TGTGCCAGCAGCCGACAGCTCACAGATACGCAGTATTTT. Translating gives CASSRQLTDTQYF.

V and J are TRBV28 and TRBJ2-2; possibly TRBD2 for D (5 bases). This CDR3 contains 17 residues. CDR1 and CDR2 (germline): MDHEN, SYDVKM. V lost 6 bases and J lost 2, with 19 bases in between. The CDR3 loop is CASSSQRGMANTGELFF. The CDR3 nucleotides read TGTGCCAGCAGCTCTCAACGGGGTATGGCAAACACCGGGGAGCTGTTTTTT.

This clonotype was counted many times. This chain uses TRBV30 with TRBJ2-7; a possible D gene is TRBD1 (6 bases). The CDR3 runs 12 residues. V dropped 3 bases and J dropped 9 bases, with 15 bases sitting between them. Germline CDR1 reads GTSNPN; CDR2 reads SVGIG (reference sequence). The CDR3 reads CAWRSGTLGQYF. The CDR3 bases are TGTGCCTGGAGATCCGGGACATTAGGGCAGTACTTC.

This clonotype was found many times. The chain combines TRBV7-8 with TRBJ2-1; 9 bases map to TRBD2. Germline CDR1 SGHVS, CDR2 FQNEAQ. V was pared by 5 bases and J by 8 bases, with 10 bases of the junction left unmatched. CDR3 length: 15 residues. The CDR3 region is CASSPLAGITDEQFF. CDR3 DNA: TGTGCCAGCAGCCCTCTAGCGGGAATCACCGATGAGCAGTTCTTC.

The sample holds a few counts of this clonotype. The gene calls are TRBV7-7 and TRBJ1-1, with D possibly being TRBD1 (5 bases). Germline V gene sequence: CDR1 SSHAT, CDR2 FNYEAQ (reference sequence). The CDR3 sequence is 13 residues long. V was cut by 5 bases and J by 1 base, with 8 bases left in between. The CDR3 bases are TGTGCCAGCAGCAAGGGACGGAACACTGAAGCTTTCTTT. Protein product: CASSKGRNTEAFF.

In this sample, this clonotype turned up many times. V is TRBV7-8 and J is TRBJ2-5; unclear D gene. Germline V gives CDR1 SGHVS, CDR2 FQNEAQ. The CDR3 runs to 12 residues. V was clipped by 3 bases and J by 4 bases, with 6 bases between them. The CDR3 loop is CASSFYRETQYF. The CDR3 bases are TGTGCCAGCAGCTTTTACAGAGAGACCCAGTACTTC.

This clonotype was observed at least ten times. The chain carries TRBV12-3 or TRBV12-4 and TRBJ2-3, with 7 positions matching TRBD1. This CDR3 is built from 14 residues. V lost 3 bases and J lost 5; bases outside the gene matches: 5. The CDR3 bases are TGTGCCAGCAGTTTCGGCAGGGGGTTAGATACGCAGTATTTT. Encoded protein: CASSFGRGLDTQYF.

As for this clonotype: Because the CDR3 is missing its conserved closing phenylalanine or tryptophan, this is likely a read error. V is TRBV6-2 or TRBV6-3 and J is TRBJ2-1, with 12 bases fitting TRBD2. V was clipped by 6 bases and J by 8 bases; unmatched bases: 8. The CDR3 spans 15 residues. CDR1 and CDR2 (germline): MNHEY, SVGEGT. The CDR3 nucleotides are TGTGCCAGCAGGGAGGGGACTAGCGGGTTCTATGAGCAGTTCAAC. It is translated as CASREGTSGFYEQFN.

This clonotype was recorded many times. The chain couples TRBV7-8 to TRBJ2-7; weak D call: TRBD1 (5 bases). The V and J ends lost 0 bases and 7 bases respectively, with 13 bases between them. Germline V CDR1 and CDR2: SGHVS, FQNEAQ. The CDR3 has 14 residues. The CDR3 here is CASSLARVAVEQYF. In DNA form, the CDR3 reads TGTGCCAGCAGCTTAGCCAGGGTCGCGGTTGAGCAGTACTTC.

This sequence joins TRBV7-6 and TRBJ1-1; D ambiguous. Germline lookup yields CDR1 SGHVS and CDR2 FNYEAQ. The CDR3 spans 13 residues. Trimming cost V 5 bases and J 4 bases, with 11 bases left between them. DNA for the CDR3: TGTGCCAGCAGCCCCGGGGTGGGCACTGAAGCTTTCTTT. Translating it yields CASSPGVGTEAFF.

Ten or more counts support this clonotype. CDR3 DNA sequence: TGTGCCAGCAGCCAAGACACTTCATACACAGATACGCAGTATTTT. Amino acid sequence: CASSQDTSYTDTQYF. The chain employs TRBV7-9 and TRBJ2-3; the D is unclear. The CDR3 is 15 amino acids. From germline, CDR1 is SEHNR and CDR2 FQNEAQ (reference sequence). V was clipped by 5 bases and J by 2 bases, with 14 bases between them.

This clonotype was detected ten times or more. The chain employs TRBV7-6 and TRBJ1-3; D is uncertain. The CDR3 sequence is 12 residues long. Germline V gives CDR1 SGHVS, CDR2 FNYEAQ. The germline V and J ends were trimmed by 6 bases and 8 bases, with 11 bases remaining between them. The CDR3 is CASSSIEDTIYF. The CDR3 bases are TGTGCCAGCAGTTCTATAGAGGACACCATATATTTT.

This clonotype has ten or more counts. The V gene is TRBV6-5, the J gene TRBJ2-1, with D possibly being TRBD2 (5 bases). This CDR3 has 15 amino acids. The V gene lost 7 bases and the J gene lost 0 bases, with 13 bases spanning the gap. The V gene's germline CDR1 is MNHEY and CDR2 SVGAGI. The CDR3 sequence is CASIQLGSSYNEQFF. Written as DNA, the CDR3 is TGTGCCAGCATTCAACTAGGTTCCTCCTACAATGAGCAGTTCTTC.

This chain uses TRBV15 with TRBJ2-1; the match to TRBD2 covers 7 bases. Trimming at V came to 5 bases and at J to 2 bases, leaving 9 bases not matched to a gene. Germline loops: CDR1 LNHNV, CDR2 YYDKDF (reference sequence). This CDR3 is 16 amino acids long. The CDR3 here is CATSEELATAYNEQFF. CDR3 sequence (DNA): TGTGCCACCAGCGAGGAACTAGCGACCGCCTACAATGAGCAGTTCTTC.